This T cell receptor beta chain was captured by sequencing in a study of T cell changes during pregnancy in multiple sclerosis. A few counts support this clone. The V and J ends lost 6 bases and 3 bases, in that order; junction bases with no gene match: 7. The length of the CDR3 is 15 residues. Germline V gives CDR1 ENHRY, CDR2 SYGVKD. The data were produced by immunoSEQ multiplex PCR, yet TCRdb's version contains in-frame clones alone and is incomplete. The sample includes 70,000 or so clones, 85% to 95% of them seen just once. The rearrangement uses TRBV10-3 and TRBJ1-2, with 10 bases matching TRBD1. Sample: CD4+ T cells from peripheral blood mononuclear cells, taken before pregnancy. This TCR was sampled from a female donor with multiple sclerosis, enrolled in a pregnancy study. The CDR3 spells CAIRDEGQGDYGYTF. As DNA, the CDR3 is TGTGCCATCAGAGATGAAGGACAGGGGGACTATGGCTACACCTTC.